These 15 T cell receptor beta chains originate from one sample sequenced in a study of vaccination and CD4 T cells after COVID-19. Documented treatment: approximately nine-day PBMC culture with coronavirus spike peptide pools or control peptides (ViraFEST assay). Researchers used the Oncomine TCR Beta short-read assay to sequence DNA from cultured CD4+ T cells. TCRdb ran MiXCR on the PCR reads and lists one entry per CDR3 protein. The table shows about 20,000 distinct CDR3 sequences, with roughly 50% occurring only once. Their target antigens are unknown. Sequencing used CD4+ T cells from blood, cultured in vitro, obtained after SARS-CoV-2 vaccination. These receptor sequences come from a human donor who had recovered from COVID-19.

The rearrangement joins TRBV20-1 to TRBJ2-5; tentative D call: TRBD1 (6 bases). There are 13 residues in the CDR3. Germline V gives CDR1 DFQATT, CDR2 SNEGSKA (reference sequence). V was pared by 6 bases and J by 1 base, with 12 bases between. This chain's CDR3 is CSARGQIQETQYF. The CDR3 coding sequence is TGCAGTGCCCGAGGACAGATCCAAGAGACCCAGTACTTC.

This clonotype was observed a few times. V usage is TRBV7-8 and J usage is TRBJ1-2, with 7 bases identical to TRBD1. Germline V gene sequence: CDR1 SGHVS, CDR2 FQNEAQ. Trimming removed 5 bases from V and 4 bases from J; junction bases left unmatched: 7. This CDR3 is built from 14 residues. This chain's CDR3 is CASSPGQAVYGYTF. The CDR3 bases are TGTGCCAGCAGCCCCGGACAGGCTGTCTATGGCTACACCTTC.

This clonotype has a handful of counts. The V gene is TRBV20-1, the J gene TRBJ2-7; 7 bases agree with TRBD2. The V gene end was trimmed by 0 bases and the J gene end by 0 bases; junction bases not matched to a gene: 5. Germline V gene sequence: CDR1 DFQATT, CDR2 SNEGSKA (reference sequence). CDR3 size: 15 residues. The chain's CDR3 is CSARDLLAVSYEQYF. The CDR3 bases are TGCAGTGCTAGAGATCTTCTAGCGGTCTCCTACGAGCAGTACTTC.

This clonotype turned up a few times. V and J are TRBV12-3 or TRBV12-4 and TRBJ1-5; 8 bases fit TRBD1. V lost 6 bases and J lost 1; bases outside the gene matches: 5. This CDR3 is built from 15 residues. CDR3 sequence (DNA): TGTGCCAGCAGCACGAGGACAGGGAGCAATCAGCCCCAGCATTTT. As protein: CASSTRTGSNQPQHF.

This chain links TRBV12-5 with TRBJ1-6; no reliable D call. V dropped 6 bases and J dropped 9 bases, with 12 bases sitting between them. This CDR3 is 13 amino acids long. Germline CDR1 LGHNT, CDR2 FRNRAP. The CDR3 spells CASGGPDPSPLHF. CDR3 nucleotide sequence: TGTGCTAGTGGAGGGCCTGACCCTTCACCCCTCCACTTT.

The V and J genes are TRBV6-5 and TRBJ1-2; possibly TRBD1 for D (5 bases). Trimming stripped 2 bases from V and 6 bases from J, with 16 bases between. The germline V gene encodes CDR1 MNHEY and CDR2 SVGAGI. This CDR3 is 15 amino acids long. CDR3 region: CASSYEDTKTNGYTF. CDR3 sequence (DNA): TGTGCCAGCAGTTACGAGGACACCAAAACTAATGGCTACACCTTC.

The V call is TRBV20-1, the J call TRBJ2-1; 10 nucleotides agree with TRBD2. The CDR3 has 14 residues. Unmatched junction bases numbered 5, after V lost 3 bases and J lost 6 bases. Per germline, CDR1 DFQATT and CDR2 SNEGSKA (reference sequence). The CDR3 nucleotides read TGCAGTGCTAGTTTAGCGGGGGGTGTCAATGAGCAGTTCTTC. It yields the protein CSASLAGGVNEQFF.

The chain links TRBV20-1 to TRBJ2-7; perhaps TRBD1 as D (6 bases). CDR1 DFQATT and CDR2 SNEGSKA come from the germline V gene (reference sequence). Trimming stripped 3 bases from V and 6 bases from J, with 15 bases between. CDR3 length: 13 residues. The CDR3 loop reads CSASRLQGGEQYF. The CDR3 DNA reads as TGCAGTGCTAGTCGTTTACAGGGCGGCGAGCAGTACTTC.

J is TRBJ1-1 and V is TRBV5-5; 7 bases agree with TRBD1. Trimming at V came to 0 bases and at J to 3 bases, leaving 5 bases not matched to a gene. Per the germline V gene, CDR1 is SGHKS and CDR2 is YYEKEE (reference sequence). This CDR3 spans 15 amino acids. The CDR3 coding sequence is TGTGCCAGCAGCTTGGAACAGGGGTACCACACTGAAGCTTTCTTT. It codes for CASSLEQGYHTEAFF.

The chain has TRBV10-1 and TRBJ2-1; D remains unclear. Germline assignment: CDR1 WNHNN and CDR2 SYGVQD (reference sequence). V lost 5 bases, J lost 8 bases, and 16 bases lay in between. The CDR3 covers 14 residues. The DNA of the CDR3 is TGCGCCAGCAGTCCAACCCCTAGGCGCCATGAGCAGTTCTTC. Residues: CASSPTPRRHEQFF.

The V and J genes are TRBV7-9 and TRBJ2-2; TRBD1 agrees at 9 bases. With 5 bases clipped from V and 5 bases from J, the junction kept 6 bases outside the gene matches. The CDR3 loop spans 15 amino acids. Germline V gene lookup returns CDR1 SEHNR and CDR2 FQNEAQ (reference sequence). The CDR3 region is CASSGGTGKTGELFF. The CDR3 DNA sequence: TGTGCCAGCAGCGGGGGGACAGGGAAGACCGGGGAGCTGTTTTTT. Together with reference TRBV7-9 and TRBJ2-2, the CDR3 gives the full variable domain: DTGVSQNPRHKITKRGQNVTFRCDPISEHNRLYWYRQTLGQGPEFLTYFQNEAQLEKSRLLSDRFSAERPKGSFSTLEIQRTEQGDSAMYLCASSGGTGKTGELFFGEGSRLTVL.

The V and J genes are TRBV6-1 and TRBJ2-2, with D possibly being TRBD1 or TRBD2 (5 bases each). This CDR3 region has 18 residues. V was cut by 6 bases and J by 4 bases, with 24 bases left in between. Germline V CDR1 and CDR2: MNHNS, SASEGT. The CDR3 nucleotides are TGTGCCAGCAGCCGCCACAGAAACCTCATTGGGGGCACCGGGGAGCTGTTTTTT. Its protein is CASSRHRNLIGGTGELFF.

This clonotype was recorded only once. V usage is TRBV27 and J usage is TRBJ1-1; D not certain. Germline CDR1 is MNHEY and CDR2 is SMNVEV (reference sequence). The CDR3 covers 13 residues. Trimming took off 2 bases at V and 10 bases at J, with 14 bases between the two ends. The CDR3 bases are TGTGCCAGCAGTTTAGAGCGGGATCATAGAGCTTTCTTT. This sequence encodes CASSLERDHRAFF.

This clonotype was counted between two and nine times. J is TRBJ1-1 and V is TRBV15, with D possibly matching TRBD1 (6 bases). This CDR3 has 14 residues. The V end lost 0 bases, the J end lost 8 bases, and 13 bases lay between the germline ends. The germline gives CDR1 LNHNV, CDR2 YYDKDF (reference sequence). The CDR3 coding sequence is TGTGCCACCAGCAGAGATCCGGGGGCATCGGAAGCTTTCTTT. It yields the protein CATSRDPGASEAFF. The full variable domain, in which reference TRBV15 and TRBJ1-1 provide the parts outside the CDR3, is DAMVIQNPRYQVTQFGKPVTLSCSQTLNHNVMYWYQQKSSQAPKLLFHYYDKDFNNEADTPDNFQSRRPNTSFCFLDIRSPGLGDTAMYLCATSRDPGASEAFFGQGTRLTVV.

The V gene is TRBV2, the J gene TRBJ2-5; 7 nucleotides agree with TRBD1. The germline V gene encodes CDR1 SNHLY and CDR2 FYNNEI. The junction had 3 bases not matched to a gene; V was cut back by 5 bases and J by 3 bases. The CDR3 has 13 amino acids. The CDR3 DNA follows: TGTGCCAGCAGTCCGGGACAGAAAGAGACCCAGTACTTC. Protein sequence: CASSPGQKETQYF.